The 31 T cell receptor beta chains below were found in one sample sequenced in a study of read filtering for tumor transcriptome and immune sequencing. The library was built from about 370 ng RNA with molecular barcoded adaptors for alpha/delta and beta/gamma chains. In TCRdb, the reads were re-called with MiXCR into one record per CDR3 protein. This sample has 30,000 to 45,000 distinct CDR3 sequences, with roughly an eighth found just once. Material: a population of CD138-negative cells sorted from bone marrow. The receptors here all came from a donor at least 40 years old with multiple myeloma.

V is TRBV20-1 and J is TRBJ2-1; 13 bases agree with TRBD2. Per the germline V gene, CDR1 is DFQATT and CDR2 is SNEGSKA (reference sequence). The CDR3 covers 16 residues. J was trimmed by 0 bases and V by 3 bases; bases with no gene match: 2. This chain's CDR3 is CSARRLAGGSYNEQFF. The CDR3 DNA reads TGCAGTGCTAGGAGACTAGCGGGGGGCTCCTACAATGAGCAGTTCTTC.

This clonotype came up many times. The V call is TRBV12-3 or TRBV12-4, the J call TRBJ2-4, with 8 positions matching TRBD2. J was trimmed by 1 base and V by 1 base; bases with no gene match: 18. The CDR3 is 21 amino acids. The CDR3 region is CASSLEKGLVGDEEAKNIQYF. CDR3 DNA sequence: TGTGCCAGCAGTTTAGAGAAGGGACTAGTGGGAGATGAGGAGGCCAAAAACATTCAGTACTTC.

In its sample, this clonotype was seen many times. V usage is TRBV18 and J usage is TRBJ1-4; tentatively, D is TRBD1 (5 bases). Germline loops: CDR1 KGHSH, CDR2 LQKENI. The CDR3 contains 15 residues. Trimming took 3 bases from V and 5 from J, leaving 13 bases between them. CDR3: CASSPPGRRNEKLFF. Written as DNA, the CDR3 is TGTGCCAGCTCACCCCCGGGACGGAGGAATGAAAAACTGTTTTTT.

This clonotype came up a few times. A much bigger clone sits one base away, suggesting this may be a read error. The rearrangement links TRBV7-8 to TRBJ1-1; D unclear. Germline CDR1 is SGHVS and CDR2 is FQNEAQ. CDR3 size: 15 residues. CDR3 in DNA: TGTGCCAGCAGCTTAGTTTGGTCCTCTGGCACTGGAGCTTTCTTT. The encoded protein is CASSLVWSSGTGAFF.

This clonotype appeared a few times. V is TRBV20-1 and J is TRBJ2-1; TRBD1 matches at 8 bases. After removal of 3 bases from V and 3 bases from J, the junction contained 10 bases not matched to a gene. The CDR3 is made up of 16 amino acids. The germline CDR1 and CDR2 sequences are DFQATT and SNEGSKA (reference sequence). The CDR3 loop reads CSARRQGTGFYNEQFF. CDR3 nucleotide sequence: TGCAGTGCTAGGCGACAGGGGACGGGCTTCTACAATGAGCAGTTCTTC.

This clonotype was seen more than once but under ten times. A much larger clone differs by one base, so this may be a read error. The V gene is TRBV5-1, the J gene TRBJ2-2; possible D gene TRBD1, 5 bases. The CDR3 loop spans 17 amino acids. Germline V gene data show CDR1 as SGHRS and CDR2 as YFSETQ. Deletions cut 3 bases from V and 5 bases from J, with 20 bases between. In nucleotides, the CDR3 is TGCGCCAGCAGCTCCAAGCTCAAGGGGCGAGGTACCGGGGAGCTGTTTTTT. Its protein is CASSSKLKGRGTGELFF.

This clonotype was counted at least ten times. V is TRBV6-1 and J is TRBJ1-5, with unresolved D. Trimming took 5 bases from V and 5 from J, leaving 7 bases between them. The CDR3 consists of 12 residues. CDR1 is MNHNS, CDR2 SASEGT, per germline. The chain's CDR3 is CASSLSDQPQHF. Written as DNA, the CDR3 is TGTGCCAGCAGTTTATCAGATCAGCCCCAGCATTTT.

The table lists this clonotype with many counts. The CDR3 is CATSDPAQNTGELFF. CDR3 nucleotides: TGTGCCACCAGTGACCCCGCACAAAACACCGGGGAGCTGTTTTTT. The V and J genes are TRBV24-1 and TRBJ2-2, with unresolved D. Per the germline V gene, CDR1 is KGHDR and CDR2 is SFDVKD. Trimming took 4 bases from V and 2 from J, leaving 10 bases between them. The CDR3 is 15 amino acids.

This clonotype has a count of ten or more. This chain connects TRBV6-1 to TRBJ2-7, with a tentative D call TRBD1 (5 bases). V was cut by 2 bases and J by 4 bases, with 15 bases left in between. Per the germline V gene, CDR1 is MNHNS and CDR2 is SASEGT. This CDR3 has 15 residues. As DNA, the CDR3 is TGTGCCAGCAGTGAACTCCCCGAAGGGGCTTACGAGCAGTACTTC. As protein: CASSELPEGAYEQYF.

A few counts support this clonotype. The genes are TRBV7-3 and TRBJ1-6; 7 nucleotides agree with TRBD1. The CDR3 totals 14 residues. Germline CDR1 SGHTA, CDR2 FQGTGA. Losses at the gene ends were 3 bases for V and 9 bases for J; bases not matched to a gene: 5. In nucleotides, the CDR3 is TGTGCCAGCAGCTTCGGACAGGCAGGTTCACCCCTCCACTTT. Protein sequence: CASSFGQAGSPLHF. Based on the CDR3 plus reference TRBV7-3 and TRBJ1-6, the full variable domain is GAGVSQTPSNKVTEKGKYVELRCDPISGHTALYWYRQSLGQGPEFLIYFQGTGAADDSGLPNDRFFAVRPEGSVSTLKIQRTERGDSAVYLCASSFGQAGSPLHFGNGTRLTVT.

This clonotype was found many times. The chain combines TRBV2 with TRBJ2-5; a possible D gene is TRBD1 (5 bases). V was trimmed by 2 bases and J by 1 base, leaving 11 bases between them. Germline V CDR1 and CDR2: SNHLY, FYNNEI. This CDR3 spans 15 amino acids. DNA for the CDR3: TGTGCCAGCAGTGAACAGGGTAGAGGCCAAGAGACCCAGTACTTC. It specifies CASSEQGRGQETQYF.

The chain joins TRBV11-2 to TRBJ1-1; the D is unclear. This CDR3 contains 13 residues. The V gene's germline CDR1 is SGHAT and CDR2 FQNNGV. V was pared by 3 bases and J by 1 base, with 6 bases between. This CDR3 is CASSFERNTEAFF. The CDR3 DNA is TGTGCCAGCAGCTTTGAACGGAACACTGAAGCTTTCTTT.

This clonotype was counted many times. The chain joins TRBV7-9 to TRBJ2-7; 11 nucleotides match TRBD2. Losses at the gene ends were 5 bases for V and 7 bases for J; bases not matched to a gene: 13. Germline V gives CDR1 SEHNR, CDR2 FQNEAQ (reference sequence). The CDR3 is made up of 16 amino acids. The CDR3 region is CASSPSSGRAYGEQYF. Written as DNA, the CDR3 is TGTGCCAGCAGCCCGAGTAGCGGGAGGGCCTACGGGGAGCAGTACTTC.

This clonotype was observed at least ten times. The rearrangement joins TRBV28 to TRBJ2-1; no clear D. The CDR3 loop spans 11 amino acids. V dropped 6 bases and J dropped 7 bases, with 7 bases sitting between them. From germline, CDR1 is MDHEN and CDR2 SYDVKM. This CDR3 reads CASRSENEQFF. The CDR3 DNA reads TGTGCCAGCAGGTCAGAAAATGAGCAGTTCTTC.

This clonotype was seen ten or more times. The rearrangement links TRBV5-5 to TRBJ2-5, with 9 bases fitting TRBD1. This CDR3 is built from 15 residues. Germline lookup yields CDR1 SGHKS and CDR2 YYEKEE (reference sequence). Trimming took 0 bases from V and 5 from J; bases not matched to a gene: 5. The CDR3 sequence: CASSLGGQGMETQYF. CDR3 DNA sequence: TGTGCCAGCAGCTTGGGTGGACAGGGGATGGAGACCCAGTACTTC.

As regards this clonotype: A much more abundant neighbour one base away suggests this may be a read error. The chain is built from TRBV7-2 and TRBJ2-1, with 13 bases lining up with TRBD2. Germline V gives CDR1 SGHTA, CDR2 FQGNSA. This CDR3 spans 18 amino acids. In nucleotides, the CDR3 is TGTGCCAGCAGTACTAGCGGGAGGGCTAGGAGCTCCTACGATGAGCAGTTCTTC. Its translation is CASSTSGRARSSYDEQFF.

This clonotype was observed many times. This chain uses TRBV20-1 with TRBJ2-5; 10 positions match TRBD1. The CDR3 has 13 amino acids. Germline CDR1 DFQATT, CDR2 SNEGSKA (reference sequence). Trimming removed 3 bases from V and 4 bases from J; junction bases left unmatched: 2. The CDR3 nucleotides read TGCAGTGCTAGGACAGGGGGCGTAGAGACCCAGTACTTC. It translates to CSARTGGVETQYF.

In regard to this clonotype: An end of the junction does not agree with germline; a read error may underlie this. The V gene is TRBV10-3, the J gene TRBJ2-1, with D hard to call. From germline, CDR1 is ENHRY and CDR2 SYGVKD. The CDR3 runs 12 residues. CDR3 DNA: TGTGCCATCAGTGTGGAAGGTGCTGAGCGGTTCTTC. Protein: CAISVEGAERFF.

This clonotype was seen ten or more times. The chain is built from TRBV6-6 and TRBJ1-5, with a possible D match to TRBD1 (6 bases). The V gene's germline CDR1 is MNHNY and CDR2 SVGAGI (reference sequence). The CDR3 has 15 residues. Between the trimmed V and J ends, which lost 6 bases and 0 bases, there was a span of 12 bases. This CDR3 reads CASSGTPNSNQPQHF. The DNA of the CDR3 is TGTGCCAGCAGCGGGACACCGAATAGCAATCAGCCCCAGCATTTT.

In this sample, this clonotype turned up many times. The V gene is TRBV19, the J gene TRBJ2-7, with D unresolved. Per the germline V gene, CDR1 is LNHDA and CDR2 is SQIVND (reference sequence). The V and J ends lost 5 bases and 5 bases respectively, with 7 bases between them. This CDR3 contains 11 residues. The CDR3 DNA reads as TGTGCCAGTAGTTTCAAGAACGAGCAGTACTTC. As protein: CASSFKNEQYF.

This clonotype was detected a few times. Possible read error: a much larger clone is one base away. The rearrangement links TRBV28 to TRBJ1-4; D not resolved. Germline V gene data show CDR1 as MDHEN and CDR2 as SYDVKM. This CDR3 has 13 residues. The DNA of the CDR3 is TGTGCCAGCAGTCTGCTGAGTAATAAAAAACTGTTTTTT. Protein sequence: CASSLLSNKKLFF.

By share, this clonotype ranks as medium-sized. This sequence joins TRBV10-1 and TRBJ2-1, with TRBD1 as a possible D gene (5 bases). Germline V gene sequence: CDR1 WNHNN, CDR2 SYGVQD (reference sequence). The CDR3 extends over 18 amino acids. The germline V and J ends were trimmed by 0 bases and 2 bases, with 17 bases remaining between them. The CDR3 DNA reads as TGCGCCAGCAGTGAGTCAAGGGAAAAGGGGAAGCCCTACAATGAGCAGTTCTTC. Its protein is CASSESREKGKPYNEQFF.

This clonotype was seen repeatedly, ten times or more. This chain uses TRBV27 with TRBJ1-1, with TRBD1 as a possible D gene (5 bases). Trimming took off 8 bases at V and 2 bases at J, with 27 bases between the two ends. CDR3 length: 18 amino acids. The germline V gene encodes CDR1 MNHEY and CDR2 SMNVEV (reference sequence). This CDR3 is CASSSTRKGLRFNTEAFF. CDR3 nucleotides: TGTGCCAGCTCTTCTACTAGAAAGGGGTTGCGGTTTAACACTGAAGCTTTCTTT.

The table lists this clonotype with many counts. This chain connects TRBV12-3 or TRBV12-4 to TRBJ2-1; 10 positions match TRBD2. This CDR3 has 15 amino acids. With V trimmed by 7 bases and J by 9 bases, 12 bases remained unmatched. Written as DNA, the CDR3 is TGTGCCAGCAAGTTAAATAGCGGGAGGAACGGTGAGCAGTTCTTC. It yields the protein CASKLNSGRNGEQFF.

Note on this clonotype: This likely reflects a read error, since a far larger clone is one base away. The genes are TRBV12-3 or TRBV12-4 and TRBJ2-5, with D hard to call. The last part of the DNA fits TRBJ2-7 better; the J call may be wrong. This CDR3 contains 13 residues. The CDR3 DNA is TGTGCCAGCAGTCCTCTCGAGTTTTACGAGCAGTACTTC. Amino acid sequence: CASSPLEFYEQYF.

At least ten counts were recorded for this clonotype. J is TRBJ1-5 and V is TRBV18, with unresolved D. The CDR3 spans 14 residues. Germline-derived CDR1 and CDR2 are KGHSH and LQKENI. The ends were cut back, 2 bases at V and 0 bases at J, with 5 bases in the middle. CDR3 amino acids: CASSPGNSNQPQHF. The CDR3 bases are TGTGCCAGCTCACCAGGGAATAGCAATCAGCCCCAGCATTTT.

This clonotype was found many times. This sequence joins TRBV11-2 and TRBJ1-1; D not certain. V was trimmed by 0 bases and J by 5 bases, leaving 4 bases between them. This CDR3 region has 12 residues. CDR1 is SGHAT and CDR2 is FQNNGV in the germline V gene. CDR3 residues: CASSLEWTEAFF. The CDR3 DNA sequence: TGTGCCAGCAGCTTAGAGTGGACTGAAGCTTTCTTT.

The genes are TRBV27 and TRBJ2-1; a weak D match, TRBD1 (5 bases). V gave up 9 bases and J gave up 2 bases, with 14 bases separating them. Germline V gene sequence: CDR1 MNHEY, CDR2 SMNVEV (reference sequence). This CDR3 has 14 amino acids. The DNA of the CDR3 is TGTGCCAGTAGCAGGGCTATAACCTACAATGAGCAGTTCTTC. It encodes CASSRAITYNEQFF.

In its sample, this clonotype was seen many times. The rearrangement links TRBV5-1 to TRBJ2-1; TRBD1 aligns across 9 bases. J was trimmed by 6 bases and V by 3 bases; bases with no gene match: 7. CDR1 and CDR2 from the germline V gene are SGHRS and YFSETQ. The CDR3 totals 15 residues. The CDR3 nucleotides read TGCGCCAGCAGCTCGGGACAGGGTAAATTCAATGAGCAGTTCTTC. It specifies CASSSGQGKFNEQFF.

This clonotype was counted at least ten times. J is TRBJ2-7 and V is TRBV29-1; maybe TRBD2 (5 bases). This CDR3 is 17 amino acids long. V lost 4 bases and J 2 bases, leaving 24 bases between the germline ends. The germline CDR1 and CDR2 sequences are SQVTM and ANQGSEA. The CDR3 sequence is CSVVDQYSSGDPYEQYF. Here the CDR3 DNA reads TGCAGCGTTGTAGACCAGTACAGCAGCGGAGATCCCTACGAGCAGTACTTC.

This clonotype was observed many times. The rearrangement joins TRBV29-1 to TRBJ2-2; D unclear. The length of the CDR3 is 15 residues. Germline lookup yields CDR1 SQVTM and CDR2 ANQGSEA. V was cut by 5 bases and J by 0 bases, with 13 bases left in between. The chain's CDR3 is CSVPSGSANTGELFF. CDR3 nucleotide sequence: TGCAGCGTTCCATCAGGCAGCGCGAACACCGGGGAGCTGTTTTTT.